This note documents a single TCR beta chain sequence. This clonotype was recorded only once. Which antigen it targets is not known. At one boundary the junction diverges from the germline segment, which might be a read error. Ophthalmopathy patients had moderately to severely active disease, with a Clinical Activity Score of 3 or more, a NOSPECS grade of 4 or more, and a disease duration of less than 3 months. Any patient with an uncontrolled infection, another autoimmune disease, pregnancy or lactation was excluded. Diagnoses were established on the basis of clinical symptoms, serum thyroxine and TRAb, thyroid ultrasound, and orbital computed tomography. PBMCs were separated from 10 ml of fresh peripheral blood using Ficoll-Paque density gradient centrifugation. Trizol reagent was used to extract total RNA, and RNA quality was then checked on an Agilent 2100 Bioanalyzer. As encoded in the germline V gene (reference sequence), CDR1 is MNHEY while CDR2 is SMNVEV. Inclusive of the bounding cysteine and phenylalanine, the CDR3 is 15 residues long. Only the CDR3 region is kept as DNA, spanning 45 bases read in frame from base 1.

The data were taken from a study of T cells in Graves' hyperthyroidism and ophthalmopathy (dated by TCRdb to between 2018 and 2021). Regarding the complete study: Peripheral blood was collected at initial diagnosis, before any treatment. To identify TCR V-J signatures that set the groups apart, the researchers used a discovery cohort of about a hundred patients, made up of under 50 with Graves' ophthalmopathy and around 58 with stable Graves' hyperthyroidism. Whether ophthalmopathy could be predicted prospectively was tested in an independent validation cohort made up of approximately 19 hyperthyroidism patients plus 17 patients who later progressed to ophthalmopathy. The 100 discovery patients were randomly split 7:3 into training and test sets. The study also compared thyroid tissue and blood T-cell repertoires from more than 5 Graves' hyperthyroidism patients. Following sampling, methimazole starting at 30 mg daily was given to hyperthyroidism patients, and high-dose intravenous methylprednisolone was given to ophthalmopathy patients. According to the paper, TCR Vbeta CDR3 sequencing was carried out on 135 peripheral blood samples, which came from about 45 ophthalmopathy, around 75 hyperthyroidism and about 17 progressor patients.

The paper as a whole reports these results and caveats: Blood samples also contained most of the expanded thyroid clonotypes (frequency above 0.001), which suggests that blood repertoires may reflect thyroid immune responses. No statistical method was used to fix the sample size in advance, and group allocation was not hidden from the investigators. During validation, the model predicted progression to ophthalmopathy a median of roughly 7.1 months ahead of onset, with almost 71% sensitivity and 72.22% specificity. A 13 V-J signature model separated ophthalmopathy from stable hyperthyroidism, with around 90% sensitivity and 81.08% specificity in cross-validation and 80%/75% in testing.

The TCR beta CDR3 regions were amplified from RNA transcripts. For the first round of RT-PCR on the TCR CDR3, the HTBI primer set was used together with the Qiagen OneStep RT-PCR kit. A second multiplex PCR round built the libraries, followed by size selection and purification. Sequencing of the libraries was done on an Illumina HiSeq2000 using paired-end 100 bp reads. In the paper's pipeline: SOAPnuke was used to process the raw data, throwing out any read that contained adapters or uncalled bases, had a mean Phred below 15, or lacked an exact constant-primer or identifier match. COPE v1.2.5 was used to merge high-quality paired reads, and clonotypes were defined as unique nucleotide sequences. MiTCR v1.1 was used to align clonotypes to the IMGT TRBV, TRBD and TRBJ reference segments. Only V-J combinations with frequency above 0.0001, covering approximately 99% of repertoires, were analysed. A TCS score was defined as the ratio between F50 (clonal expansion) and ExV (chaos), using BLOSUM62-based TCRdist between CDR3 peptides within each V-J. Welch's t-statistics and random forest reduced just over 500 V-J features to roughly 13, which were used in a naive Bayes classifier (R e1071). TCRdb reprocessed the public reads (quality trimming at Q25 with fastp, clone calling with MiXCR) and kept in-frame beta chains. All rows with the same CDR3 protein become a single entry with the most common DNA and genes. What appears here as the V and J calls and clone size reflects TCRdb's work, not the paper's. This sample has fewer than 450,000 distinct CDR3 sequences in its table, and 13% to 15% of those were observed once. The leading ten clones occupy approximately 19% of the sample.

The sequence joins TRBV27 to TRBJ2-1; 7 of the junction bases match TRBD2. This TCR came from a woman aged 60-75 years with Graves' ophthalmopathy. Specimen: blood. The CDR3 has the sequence CASGLSGGLYNEQFF. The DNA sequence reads TGTGCCAGCGGTTTATCGGGGGGTCTCTACAATGAGCAGTTCTTC.